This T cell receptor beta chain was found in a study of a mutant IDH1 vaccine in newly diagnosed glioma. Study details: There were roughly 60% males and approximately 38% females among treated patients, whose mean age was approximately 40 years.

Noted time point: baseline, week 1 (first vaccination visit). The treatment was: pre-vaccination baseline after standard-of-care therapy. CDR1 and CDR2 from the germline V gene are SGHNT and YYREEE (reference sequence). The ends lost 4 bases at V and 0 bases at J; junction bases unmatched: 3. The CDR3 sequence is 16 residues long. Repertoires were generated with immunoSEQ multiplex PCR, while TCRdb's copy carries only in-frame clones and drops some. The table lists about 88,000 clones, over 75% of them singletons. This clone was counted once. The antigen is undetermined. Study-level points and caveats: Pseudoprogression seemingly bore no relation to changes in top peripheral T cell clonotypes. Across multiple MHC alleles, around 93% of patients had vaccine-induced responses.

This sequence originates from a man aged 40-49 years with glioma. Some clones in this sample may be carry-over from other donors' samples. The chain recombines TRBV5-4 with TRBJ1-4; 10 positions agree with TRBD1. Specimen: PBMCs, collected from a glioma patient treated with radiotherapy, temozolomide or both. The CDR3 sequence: CASSQDRGTTNEKLFF. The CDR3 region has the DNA TGTGCCAGCAGCCAGGACAGGGGGACAACTAATGAAAAACTGTTTTTT.